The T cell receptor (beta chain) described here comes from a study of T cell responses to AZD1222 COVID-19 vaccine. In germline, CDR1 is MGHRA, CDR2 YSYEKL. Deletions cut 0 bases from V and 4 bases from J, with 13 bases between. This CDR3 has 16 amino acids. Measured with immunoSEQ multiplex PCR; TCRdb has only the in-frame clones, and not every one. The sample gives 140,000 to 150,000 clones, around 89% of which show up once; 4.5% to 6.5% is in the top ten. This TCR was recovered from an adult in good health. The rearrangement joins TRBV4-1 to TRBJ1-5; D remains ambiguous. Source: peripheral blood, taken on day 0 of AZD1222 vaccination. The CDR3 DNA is TGCGCCAGCAGCCAAGATAGCAGGCCGGATAATCAGCCCCAGCATTTT. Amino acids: CASSQDSRPDNQPQHF.